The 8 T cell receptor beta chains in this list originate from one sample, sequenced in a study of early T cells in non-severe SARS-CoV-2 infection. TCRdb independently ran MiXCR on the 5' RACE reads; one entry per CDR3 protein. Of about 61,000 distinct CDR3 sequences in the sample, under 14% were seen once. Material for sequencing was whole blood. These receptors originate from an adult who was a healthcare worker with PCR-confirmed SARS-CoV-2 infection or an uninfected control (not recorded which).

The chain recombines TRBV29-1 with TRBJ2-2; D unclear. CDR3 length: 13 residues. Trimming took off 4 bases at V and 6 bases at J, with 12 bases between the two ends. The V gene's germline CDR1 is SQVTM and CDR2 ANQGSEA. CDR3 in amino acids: CSVGVTAAGELFF. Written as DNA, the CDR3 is TGCAGCGTTGGTGTCACCGCAGCCGGGGAGCTGTTTTTT.

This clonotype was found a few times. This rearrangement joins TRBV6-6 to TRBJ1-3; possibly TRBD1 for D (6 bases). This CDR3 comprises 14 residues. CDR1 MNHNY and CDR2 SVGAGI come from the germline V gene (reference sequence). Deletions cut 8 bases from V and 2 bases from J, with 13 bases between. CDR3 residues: CASFIQGAGNTIYF. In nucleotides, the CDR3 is TGTGCCAGCTTTATACAGGGTGCTGGAAACACCATATATTTT.

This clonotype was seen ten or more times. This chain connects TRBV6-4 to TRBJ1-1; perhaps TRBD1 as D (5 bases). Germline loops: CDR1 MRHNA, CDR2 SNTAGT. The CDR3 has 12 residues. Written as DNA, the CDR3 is TGTGTGGCTTTAGAGGGGTACACTGAAGCTTTCTTT. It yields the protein CVALEGYTEAFF.

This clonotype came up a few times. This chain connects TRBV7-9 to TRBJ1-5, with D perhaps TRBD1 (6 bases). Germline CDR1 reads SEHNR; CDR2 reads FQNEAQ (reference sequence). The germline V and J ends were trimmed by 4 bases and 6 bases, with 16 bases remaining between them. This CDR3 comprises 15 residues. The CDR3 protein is CASSSGQSFGQPQHF. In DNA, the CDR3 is TGTGCCAGCAGCTCCGGACAGTCCTTCGGTCAGCCCCAGCATTTT.

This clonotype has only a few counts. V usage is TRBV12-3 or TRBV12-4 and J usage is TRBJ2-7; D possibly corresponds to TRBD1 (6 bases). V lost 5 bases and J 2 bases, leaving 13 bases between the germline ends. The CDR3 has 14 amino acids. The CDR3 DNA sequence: TGTGCCAGCAGTGAGGGGGTACCGACCTACGAGCAGTACTTC. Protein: CASSEGVPTYEQYF.

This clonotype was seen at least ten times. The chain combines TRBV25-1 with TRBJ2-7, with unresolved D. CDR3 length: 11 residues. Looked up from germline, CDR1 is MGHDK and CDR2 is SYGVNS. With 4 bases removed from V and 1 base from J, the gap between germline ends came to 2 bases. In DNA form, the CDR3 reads TGTGCCAGCAGTGTTTCCTACGAGCAGTACTTC. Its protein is CASSVSYEQYF.

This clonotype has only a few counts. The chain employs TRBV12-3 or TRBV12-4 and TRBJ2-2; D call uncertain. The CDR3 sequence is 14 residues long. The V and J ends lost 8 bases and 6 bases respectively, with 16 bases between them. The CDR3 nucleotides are TGTGCCAGCCTGTCTAGTAATCGTCCCGGGGAGCTGTTTTTT. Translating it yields CASLSSNRPGELFF.

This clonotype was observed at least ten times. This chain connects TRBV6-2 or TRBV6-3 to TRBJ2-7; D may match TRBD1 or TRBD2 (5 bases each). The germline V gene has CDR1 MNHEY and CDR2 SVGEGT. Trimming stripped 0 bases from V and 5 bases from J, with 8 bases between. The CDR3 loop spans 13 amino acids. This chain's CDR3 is CASSYSGTNEQYF. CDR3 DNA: TGTGCCAGCAGTTACTCGGGGACGAACGAGCAGTACTTC.